The clone carrying this T cell receptor beta chain has just a few counts. Its target is not known. TCRdb processed the RT-PCR reads anew with MiXCR; each CDR3 protein has one entry. The table lists some 850,000 distinct CDR3 sequences, 15% to 20% of them singletons. This sample was included in a study of response to subunit inactivated influenza vaccine. The study, taken as a whole, reports: That few new T cells are recruited by each seasonal influenza vaccination was the authors' suggestion.

The receptor comes from a man in his fifties or sixties who received an inactivated influenza vaccine. The sequencing used PBMCs from blood, collected 4 to 6 days after vaccination.

The CDR3 region is CASSQTSNRYEQYF. The DNA for the CDR3 is TGTGCCAGCAGCCAGACTAGCAATCGGTACGAGCAGTACTTC. The chain has TRBV5-6 and TRBJ2-7; the match to TRBD2 covers 7 bases. Germline CDR1 and CDR2: SGHDT and YYEEEE. V shed 4 bases and J 4 bases; nucleotides not matched to a gene: 8. The CDR3 loop spans 14 amino acids.